Sequencing of this TCR beta chain was carried out in a study of blood T cells in healthy people across ages. Per sample, no less than 6 micrograms of total RNA were extracted. Trimming pared 4 bases from V and 5 bases from J, leaving 15 bases between. Germline values: CDR1 SQVTM, CDR2 ANQGSEA. The CDR3 sequence is 13 residues long. The authors ran a second PCR of 7 to 11 cycles using a sample-barcoded 5' primer and a J-beta primer mix. Researchers report that each sample yielded at least 3 million CDR3-containing paired-end reads. MiXCR was run by TCRdb on the 5' RACE reads, yielding one entry per CDR3 protein. Altogether roughly 900,000 distinct CDR3 sequences are present, about 48% being singletons, with the ten largest covering around 15%.

The chain recombines TRBV29-1 with TRBJ2-7; D gene uncertain. The source material was blood. The source is a man aged 30-40 years in good health. For the CDR3, the DNA is TGCAGCGTTGTCTGGCTGGGCACCGACGAGCAGTACTTC. As protein: CSVVWLGTDEQYF.